This is a list of T cell receptor beta chains from one sample in a study of blood T cell repertoires in COVID-19. Clones were read by immunoSEQ multiplex PCR, and TCRdb kept only the in-frame ones, dropping some. The profile shows more than 300,000 clones, around 87% of them singletons. Material for sequencing was PBMCs or T cells enriched from blood (not recorded which). These TCRs come from a man aged 40-49 years in a cohort exposed to, infected with or recovered from COVID-19 (not recorded which). Both conserved end residues are part of each CDR3. A D gene is named only where the DNA matches it firmly. Rows give clone size only sometimes, using once, few, many, or a class for an expanded clone.

NA TRBJ2-3 TRBV7-8 TRBD2 CASSPGVAGALSTDTQYF TGTGCCAGCAGCCCTGGGGTAGCGGGAGCGTTGAGCACAGATACGCAGTATTTT
NA TRBJ2-7 TRBV9 TRBD2 CASSPRTSGSFFMSYEQYF TGTGCCAGCAGCCCGCGGACTAGCGGGAGTTTCTTCATGTCCTACGAGCAGTACTTC
NA TRBJ2-7 TRBV28 TRBD2 CASSIRGTSLHYEQYF TGTGCCAGCAGTATCCGGGGGACTAGCTTACACTACGAGCAGTACTTC
few TRBJ2-1 TRBV3-1/TRBV3-2 TRBD2 CASSQVVLAGGGEQFF TGTGCCAGCAGCCAAGTGGTCCTAGCGGGAGGAGGAGAGCAGTTCTTC
NA TRBJ2-3 TRBV3-1/TRBV3-2 TRBD1 CASSTGQGTDTQYF TGTGCCAGCAGCACCGGACAGGGGACAGATACGCAGTATTTT
many TRBJ1-2 TRBV18 TRBD1 CASSKGAGYGYTF TGTGCCAGCTCAAAGGGGGCCGGCTATGGCTACACCTTC
NA TRBJ2-7 TRBV6-2/TRBV6-3 NA CASSLSVYEQYF TGTGCCAGCAGTTTATCCGTCTACGAGCAGTACTTC
NA TRBJ2-2 TRBV3-1/TRBV3-2 NA CASSRLWSAPTGELFF TGTGCCAGCAGCCGTCTCTGGAGCGCTCCCACCGGGGAGCTGTTTTTT
once TRBJ1-4 TRBV6-6 NA CASSRTRGNEKLFF TGTGCCAGCAGCAGGACCCGAGGGAATGAAAAACTGTTTTTT
NA TRBJ2-2 TRBV2 NA CASRRGKTTGELFF TGTGCCAGCAGAAGGGGGAAAACCACCGGGGAGCTGTTTTTT
NA TRBJ2-7 TRBV7-2 TRBD2 CASSALAGGGEQYF TGTGCCAGCAGCGCACTAGCGGGAGGCGGAGAGCAGTACTTC
NA TRBJ1-2 TRBV2 TRBD1 CASRGQLYTF TGTGCCAGCAGGGGACAGCTCTACACCTTC
NA TRBJ2-3 TRBV5-1 NA CASSFRVEADTQYF TGCGCCAGCAGCTTCAGGGTTGAGGCAGATACGCAGTATTTT
once TRBJ2-1 TRBV6-5 NA CASSYSGGSYNEQFF TGTGCCAGCAGTTACTCTGGGGGGAGTTACAATGAGCAGTTCTTC
NA TRBJ2-7 TRBV7-9 TRBD1 CASSLSNDRGYEQYF TGTGCCAGCAGCTTAAGTAATGACAGGGGATACGAGCAGTACTTC
NA TRBJ2-1 TRBV5-4 TRBD1 CASSSYKGQGINEQFF TGTGCCAGCAGCTCGTATAAGGGACAGGGCATCAATGAGCAGTTCTTC
NA TRBJ2-3 TRBV6-2/TRBV6-3 TRBD2 CASSYGLAGDTDTQYF TGTGCCAGCAGTTACGGGTTAGCGGGAGACACAGATACGCAGTATTTT
NA TRBJ1-5 TRBV7-9 TRBD1 CASSLDGTGGRGNQPQHF TGTGCCAGCAGCTTAGATGGGACAGGGGGACGGGGCAATCAGCCCCAGCATTTT
NA TRBJ2-2 TRBV15 TRBD2 CATSRKRQLAGGGTGELFF TGTGCCACCAGCAGAAAAAGGCAACTAGCGGGAGGAGGGACCGGGGAGCTGTTTTTT
few TRBJ1-2 TRBV27 NA CASSLTPQVSYGYTF TGTGCCAGCAGTTTAACTCCGCAGGTGAGCTATGGCTACACCTTC
NA TRBJ1-5 TRBV30 NA CAWSVGGGADQPQHF TGTGCCTGGAGTGTAGGCGGGGGCGCGGATCAGCCCCAGCATTTT
NA TRBJ2-7 TRBV5-1 NA CASSLAFDTDLYEQYF TGCGCCAGCAGCTTGGCCTTCGACACAGACCTATACGAGCAGTACTTC
once TRBJ2-2 TRBV28 NA CASIRSAGGTGELFF TGTGCCAGCATAAGGTCCGCCGGGGGCACCGGGGAGCTGTTTTTT
NA TRBJ2-1 TRBV5-1 TRBD2 CASSLVAGGANEQFF TGCGCCAGCAGCTTGGTAGCGGGGGGGGCCAATGAGCAGTTCTTC
NA TRBJ2-4 TRBV2 NA CATRDISNIQYF TGTGCCACCCGGGACATCTCAAACATTCAGTACTTC
NA TRBJ2-1 TRBV19 NA CASRTSYGGDEQFF TGTGCCAGTAGAACTAGTTACGGGGGAGATGAGCAGTTCTTC
NA TRBJ1-5 TRBV10-3 NA CAISDSVGNQPQHF TGTGCCATCAGTGATTCAGTTGGCAATCAGCCCCAGCATTTT
NA TRBJ2-2 TRBV7-2 NA CASSIQGSGELFF TGTGCCAGCAGCATACAGGGTTCCGGGGAGCTGTTTTTT
NA TRBJ1-1 TRBV7-9 NA CASSYPASTLNTEAFF TGTGCCAGCAGCTACCCCGCCTCGACATTGAACACTGAAGCTTTCTTT
NA TRBJ1-5 TRBV5-1 NA CASSPDGSNQPQHF TGCGCCAGCAGCCCAGACGGGAGCAATCAGCCCCAGCATTTT
NA TRBJ2-7 TRBV18 NA CASSPDLVANEQYF TGTGCCAGCTCACCAGACTTGGTCGCGAACGAGCAGTACTTC
NA TRBJ1-4 TRBV4-2 NA CASSPQQGYNEKLFF TGTGCCAGCAGCCCCCAGCAGGGGTATAATGAAAAACTGTTTTTT
once TRBJ2-2 TRBV7-8 TRBD1 CASSRRDRTYTGELFF TGTGCCAGCAGCCGCCGGGACAGGACGTACACCGGGGAGCTGTTTTTT
NA TRBJ1-5 TRBV20-1 NA CSASLGQSNQPQHF TGCAGTGCTAGTCTTGGACAGAGTAATCAGCCCCAGCATTTT
NA TRBJ2-7 TRBV25-1 NA CASSAPGLSYEQYF TGTGCCAGCAGTGCCCCGGGACTTAGCTACGAGCAGTACTTC
NA TRBJ1-2 TRBV30 TRBD1 CAWSPRGLDYGYTF TGTGCCTGGAGTCCCAGGGGGCTCGACTATGGCTACACCTTC
NA TRBJ2-1 TRBV19 NA CASSIDTLGGPTYNEQFF TGTGCCAGTAGTATAGATACCTTAGGGGGTCCGACCTACAATGAGCAGTTCTTC
NA TRBJ2-7 TRBV4-2 NA CASSQDLGGIAPYEQYF TGTGCCAGCAGCCAAGATTTGGGCGGGATTGCCCCCTACGAGCAGTACTTC
NA TRBJ2-1 TRBV5-1 TRBD1 CASRTGFNEQFF TGCGCCAGCCGGACAGGGTTCAATGAGCAGTTCTTC
NA TRBJ1-5 TRBV9 NA CASSPRTKSNQPQHF TGTGCCAGCAGCCCCAGGACAAAATCCAATCAGCCCCAGCATTTT
NA TRBJ2-2 TRBV19 TRBD1 CASSPRPGQYAGELFF TGTGCCAGTAGCCCGAGACCGGGACAGTACGCCGGGGAGCTGTTTTTT
NA TRBJ1-5 TRBV28 NA CASSLLAAYNQPQHF TGTGCCAGCAGTTTACTTGCGGCTTACAATCAGCCCCAGCATTTT
NA TRBJ1-6 TRBV27 TRBD1 CASRWTGNSPLHF TGTGCCAGCCGATGGACAGGGAATTCACCCCTCCACTTT
NA TRBJ2-1 TRBV5-5 TRBD2 CASSPSTWTSGSSYNEQFF TGTGCCAGCAGCCCTTCGACTTGGACTAGCGGGAGCTCCTACAATGAGCAGTTCTTC
NA TRBJ1-1 TRBV19 NA CASSINSNTEAFF TGTGCCAGTAGTATTAATAGTAACACTGAAGCTTTCTTT
few TRBJ2-7 TRBV3-1/TRBV3-2 TRBD2 CASSLRTSGRFYEQYF TGTGCCAGCAGCCTGAGGACTAGCGGGAGATTCTACGAGCAGTACTTC